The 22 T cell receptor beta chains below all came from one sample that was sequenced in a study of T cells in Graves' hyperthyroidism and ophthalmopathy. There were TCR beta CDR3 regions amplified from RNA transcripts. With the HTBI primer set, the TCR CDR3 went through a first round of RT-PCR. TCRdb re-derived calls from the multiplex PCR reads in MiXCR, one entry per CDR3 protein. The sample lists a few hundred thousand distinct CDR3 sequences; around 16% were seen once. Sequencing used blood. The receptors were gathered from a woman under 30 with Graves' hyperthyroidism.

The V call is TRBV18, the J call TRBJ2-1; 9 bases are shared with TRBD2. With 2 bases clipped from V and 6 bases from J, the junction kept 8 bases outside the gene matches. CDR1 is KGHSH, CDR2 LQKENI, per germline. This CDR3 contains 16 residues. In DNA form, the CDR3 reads TGTGCCAGCTCACCAAATGGACTAGCGACCGTCAATGAGCAGTTCTTC. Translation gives CASSPNGLATVNEQFF.

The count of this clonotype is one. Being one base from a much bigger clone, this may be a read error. The CDR3 DNA reads as TGCGCCAGCAGCCAGTGGGACAGGGGATTTAATTCACCCCTCCACTTT. Protein product: CASSQWDRGFNSPLHF. This rearrangement joins TRBV4-3 to TRBJ1-6; 10 nucleotides agree with TRBD1. Germline loops: CDR1 LGHNA, CDR2 YSLEER. After removal of 3 bases from V and 6 bases from J, the junction contained 5 bases not matched to a gene. This CDR3 has 16 amino acids.

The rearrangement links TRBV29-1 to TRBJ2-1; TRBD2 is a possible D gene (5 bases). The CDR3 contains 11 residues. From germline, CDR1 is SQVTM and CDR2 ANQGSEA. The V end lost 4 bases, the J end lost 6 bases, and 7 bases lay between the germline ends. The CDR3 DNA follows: TGCAGCGTTGCGGGGAGCAATGAGCAGTTCTTC. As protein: CSVAGSNEQFF.

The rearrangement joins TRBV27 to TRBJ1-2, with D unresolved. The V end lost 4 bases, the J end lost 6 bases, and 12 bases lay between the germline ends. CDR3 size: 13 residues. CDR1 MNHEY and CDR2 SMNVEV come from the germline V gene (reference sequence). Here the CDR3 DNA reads TGTGCCAGCAGTTCCCTCGGGGTGGATGGCTACACCTTC. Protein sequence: CASSSLGVDGYTF.

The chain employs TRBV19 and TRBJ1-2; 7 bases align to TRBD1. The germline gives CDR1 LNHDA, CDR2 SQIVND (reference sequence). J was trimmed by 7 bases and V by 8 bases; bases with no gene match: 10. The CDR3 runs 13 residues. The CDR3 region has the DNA TGTGCCAGTGCCCGCAGGCAGGGGGTTGGCTACACCTTC. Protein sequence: CASARRQGVGYTF. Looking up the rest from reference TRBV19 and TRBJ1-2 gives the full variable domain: DGGITQSPKYLFRKEGQNVTLSCEQNLNHDAMYWYRQDPGQGLRLIYYSQIVNDFQKGDIAEGYSVSREKKESFPLTVTSAQKNPTAFYLCASARRQGVGYTFGSGTRLTVV.

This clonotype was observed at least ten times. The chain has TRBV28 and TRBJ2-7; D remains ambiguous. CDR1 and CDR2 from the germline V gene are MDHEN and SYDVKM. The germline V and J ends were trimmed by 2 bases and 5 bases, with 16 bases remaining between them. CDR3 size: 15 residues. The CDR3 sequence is CASSLRAPFENEQYF. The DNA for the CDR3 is TGTGCCAGCAGTTTAAGGGCACCCTTCGAGAACGAGCAGTACTTC.

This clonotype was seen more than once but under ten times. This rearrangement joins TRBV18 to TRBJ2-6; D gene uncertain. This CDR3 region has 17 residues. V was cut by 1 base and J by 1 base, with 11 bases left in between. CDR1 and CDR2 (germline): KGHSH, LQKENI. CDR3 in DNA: TGTGCCAGCTCACCACAGCAACTCGAATCTGGGGCCAACGTCCTGACTTTC. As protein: CASSPQQLESGANVLTF.

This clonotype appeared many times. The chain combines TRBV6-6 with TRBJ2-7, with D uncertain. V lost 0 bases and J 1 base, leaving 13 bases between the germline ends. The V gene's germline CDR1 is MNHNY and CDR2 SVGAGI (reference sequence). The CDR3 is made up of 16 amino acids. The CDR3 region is CASSYSFTVLSYEQYF. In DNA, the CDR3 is TGTGCCAGCAGTTACTCGTTTACTGTCCTTTCCTACGAGCAGTACTTC.

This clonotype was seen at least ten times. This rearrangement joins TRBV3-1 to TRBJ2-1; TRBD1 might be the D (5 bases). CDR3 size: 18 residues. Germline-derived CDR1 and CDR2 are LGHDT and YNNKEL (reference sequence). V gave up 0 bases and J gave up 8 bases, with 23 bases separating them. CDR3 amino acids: CASSQDRSGASQRYEQFF. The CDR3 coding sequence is TGTGCCAGCAGCCAAGATCGTAGTGGGGCGTCCCAACGGTATGAGCAGTTCTTC.

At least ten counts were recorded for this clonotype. CDR3 loop: CASSLGQVFRMNTEAFF. The CDR3 DNA sequence: TGTGCCAGCAGTTTAGGGCAGGTCTTTCGTATGAACACTGAAGCTTTCTTT. This rearrangement joins TRBV12-3 or TRBV12-4 to TRBJ1-1; D gene ambiguous. CDR3 length: 17 amino acids. Trimming removed 1 base at V and 0 bases at J, with 15 bases between.

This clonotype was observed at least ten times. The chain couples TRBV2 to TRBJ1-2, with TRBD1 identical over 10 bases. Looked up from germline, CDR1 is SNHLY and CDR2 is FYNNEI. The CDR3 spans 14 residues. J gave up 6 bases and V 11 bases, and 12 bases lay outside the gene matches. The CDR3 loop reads CAGTHDRGLDGYTF. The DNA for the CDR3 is TGTGCCGGTACACACGACAGGGGGCTGGATGGCTACACCTTC. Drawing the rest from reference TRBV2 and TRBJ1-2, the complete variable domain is EPEVTQTPSHQVTQMGQEVILRCVPISNHLYFYWYRQILGQKVEFLVSFYNNEISEKSEIFDDQFSVERPDGSNFTLKIRSTKLEDSAMYFCAGTHDRGLDGYTFGSGTRLTVV.

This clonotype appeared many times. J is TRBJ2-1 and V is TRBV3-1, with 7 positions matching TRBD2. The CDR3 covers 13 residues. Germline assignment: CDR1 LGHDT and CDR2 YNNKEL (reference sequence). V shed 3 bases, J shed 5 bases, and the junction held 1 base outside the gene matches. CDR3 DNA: TGTGCCAGCAGCCACCGGGGGGACAATGAGCAGTTCTTC. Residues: CASSHRGDNEQFF.

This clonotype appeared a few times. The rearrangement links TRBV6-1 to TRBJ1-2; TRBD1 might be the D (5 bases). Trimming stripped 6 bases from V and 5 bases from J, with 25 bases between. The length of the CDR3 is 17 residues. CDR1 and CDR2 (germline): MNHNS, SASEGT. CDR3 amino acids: CASSPFGGRIAIYGYTF. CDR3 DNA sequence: TGTGCCAGCAGCCCGTTCGGGGGACGGATCGCCATTTATGGCTACACCTTC.

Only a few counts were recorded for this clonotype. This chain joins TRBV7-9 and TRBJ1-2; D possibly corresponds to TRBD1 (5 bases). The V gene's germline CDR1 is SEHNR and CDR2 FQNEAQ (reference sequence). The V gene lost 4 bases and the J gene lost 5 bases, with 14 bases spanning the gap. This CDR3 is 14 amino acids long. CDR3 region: CASSSTEDVYGYTF. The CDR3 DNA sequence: TGTGCCAGCAGCTCGACAGAGGACGTTTATGGCTACACCTTC.

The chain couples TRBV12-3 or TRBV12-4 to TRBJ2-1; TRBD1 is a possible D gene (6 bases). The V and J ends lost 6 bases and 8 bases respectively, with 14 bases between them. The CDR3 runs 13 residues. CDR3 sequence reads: CASRVTGYYEQFF. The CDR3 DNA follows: TGTGCCAGCAGAGTAACAGGGTATTATGAGCAGTTCTTC.

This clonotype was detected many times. The CDR3 sequence: CASSYSDYNEQFF. The CDR3 bases are TGTGCCAGCAGTTACTCGGACTACAATGAGCAGTTCTTC. The chain has TRBV6-2 or TRBV6-3 and TRBJ2-1; D unresolved. CDR3 length: 13 amino acids. V lost 0 bases and J 3 bases, leaving 3 bases between the germline ends. Germline CDR1 reads MNHEY; CDR2 reads SVGEGT.

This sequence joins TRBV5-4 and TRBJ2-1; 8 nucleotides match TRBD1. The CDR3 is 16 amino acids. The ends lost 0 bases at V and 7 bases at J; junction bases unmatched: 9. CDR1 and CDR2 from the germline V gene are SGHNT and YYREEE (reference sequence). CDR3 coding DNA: TGTGCCAGCAGCTTGGCGGACAGGGTCGGGTTTAATGAGCAGTTCTTC. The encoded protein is CASSLADRVGFNEQFF.

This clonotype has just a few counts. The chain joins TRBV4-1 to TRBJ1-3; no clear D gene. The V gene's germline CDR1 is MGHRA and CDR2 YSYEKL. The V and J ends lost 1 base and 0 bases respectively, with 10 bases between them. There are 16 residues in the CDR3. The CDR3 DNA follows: TGCGCCAGCAGCCAAGTATACGCGAACTCTGGAAACACCATATATTTT. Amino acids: CASSQVYANSGNTIYF.

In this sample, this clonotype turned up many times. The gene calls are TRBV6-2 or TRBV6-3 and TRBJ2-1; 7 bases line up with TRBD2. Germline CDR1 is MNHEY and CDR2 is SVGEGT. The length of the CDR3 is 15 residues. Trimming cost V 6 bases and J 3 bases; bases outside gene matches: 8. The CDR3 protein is CASRQAGRDYNEQFF. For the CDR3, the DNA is TGTGCCAGCAGACAAGCGGGGAGGGACTACAATGAGCAGTTCTTC.

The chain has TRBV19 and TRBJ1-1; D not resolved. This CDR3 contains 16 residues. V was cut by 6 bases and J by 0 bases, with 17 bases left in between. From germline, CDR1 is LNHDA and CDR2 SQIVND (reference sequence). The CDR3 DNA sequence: TGTGCCAGTAGAAACTCGGGCCCTTTGATGAACACTGAAGCTTTCTTT. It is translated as CASRNSGPLMNTEAFF. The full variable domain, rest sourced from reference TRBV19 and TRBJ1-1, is DGGITQSPKYLFRKEGQNVTLSCEQNLNHDAMYWYRQDPGQGLRLIYYSQIVNDFQKGDIAEGYSVSREKKESFPLTVTSAQKNPTAFYLCASRNSGPLMNTEAFFGQGTRLTVV.

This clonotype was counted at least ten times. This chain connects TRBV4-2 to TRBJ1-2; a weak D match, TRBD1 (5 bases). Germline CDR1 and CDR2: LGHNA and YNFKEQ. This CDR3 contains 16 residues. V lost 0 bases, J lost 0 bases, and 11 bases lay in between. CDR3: CASSQDGGGANYGYTF. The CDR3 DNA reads TGTGCCAGCAGCCAAGATGGGGGGGGAGCTAACTATGGCTACACCTTC.

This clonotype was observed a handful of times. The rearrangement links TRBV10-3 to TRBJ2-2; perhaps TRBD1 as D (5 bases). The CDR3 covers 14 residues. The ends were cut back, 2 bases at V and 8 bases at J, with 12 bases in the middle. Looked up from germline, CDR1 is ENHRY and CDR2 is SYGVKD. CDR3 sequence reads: CAISETGARGELFF. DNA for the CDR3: TGTGCCATCAGTGAGACAGGAGCCAGAGGGGAGCTGTTTTTT.